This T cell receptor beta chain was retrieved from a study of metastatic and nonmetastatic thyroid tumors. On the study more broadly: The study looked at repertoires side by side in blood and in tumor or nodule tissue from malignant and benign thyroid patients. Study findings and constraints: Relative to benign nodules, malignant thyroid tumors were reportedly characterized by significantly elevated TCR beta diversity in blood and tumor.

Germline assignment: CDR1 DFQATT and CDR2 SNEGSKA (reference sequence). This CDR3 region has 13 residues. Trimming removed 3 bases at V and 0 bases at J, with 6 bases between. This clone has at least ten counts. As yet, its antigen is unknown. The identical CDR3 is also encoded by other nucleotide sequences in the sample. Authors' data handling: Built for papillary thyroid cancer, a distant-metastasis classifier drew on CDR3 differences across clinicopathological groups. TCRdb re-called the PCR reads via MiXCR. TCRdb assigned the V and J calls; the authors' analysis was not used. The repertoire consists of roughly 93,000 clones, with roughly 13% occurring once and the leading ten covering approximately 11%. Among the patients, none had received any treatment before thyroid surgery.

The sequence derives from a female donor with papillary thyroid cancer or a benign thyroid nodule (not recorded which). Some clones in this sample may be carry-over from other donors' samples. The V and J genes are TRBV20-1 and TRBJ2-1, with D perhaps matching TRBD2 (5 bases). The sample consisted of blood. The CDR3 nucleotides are TGCAGTGCTAGCGGGAACTCCTACAATGAGCAGTTCTTC. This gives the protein CSASGNSYNEQFF.